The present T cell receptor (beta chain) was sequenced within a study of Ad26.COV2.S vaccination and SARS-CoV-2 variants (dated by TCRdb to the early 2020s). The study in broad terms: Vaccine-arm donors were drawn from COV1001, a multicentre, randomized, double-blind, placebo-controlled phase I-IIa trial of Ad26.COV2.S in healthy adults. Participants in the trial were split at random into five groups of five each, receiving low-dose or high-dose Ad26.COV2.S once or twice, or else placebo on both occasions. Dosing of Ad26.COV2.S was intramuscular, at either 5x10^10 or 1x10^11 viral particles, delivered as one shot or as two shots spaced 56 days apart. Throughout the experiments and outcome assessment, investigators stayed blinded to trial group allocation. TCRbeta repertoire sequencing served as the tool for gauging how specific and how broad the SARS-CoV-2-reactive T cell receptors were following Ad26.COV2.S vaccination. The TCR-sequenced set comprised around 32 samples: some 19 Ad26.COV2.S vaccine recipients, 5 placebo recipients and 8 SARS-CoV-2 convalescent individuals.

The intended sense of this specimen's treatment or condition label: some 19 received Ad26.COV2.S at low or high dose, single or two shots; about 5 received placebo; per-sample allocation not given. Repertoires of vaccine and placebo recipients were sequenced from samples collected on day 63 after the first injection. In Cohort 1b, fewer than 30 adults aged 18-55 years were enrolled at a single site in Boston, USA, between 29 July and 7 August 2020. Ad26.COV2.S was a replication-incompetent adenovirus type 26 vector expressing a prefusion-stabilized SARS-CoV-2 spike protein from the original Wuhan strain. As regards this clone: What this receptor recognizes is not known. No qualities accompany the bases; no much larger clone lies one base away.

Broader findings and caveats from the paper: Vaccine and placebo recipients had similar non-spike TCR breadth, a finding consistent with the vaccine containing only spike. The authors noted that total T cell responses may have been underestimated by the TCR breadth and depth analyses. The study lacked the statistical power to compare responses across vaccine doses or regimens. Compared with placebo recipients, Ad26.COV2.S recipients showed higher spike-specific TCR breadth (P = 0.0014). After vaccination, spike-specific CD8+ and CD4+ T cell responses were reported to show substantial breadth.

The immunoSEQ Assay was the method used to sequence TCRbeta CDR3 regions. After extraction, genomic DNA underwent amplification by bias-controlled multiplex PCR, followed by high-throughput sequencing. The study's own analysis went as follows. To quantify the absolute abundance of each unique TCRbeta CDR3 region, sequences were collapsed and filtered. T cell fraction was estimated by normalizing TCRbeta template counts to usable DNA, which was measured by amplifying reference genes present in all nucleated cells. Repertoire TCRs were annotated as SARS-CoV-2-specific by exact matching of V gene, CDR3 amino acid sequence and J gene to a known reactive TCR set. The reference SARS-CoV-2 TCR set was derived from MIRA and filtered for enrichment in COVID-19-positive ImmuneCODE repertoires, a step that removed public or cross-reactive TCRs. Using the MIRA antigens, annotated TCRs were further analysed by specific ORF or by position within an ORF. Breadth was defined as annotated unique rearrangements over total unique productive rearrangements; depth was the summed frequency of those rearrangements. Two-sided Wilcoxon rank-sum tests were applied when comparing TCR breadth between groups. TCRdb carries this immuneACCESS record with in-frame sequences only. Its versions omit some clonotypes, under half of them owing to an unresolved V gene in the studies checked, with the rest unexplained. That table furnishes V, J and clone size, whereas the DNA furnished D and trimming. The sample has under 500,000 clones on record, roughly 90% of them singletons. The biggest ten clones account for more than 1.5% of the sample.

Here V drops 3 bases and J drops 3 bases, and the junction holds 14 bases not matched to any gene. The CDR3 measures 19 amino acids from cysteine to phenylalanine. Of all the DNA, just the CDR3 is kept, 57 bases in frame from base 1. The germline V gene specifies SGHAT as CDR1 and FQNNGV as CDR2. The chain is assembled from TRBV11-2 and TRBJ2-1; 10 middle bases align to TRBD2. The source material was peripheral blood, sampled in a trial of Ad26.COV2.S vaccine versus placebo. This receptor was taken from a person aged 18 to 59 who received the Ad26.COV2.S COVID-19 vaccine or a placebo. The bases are TGTGCCAGCAGCTTTTGGGGCCTAGCGGGGGCCGATTACTACAATGAGCAGTTCTTC. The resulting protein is CASSFWGLAGADYYNEQFF.